The rows below give T cell receptor beta chains drawn from one sample of a study of cytomegalovirus exposure and HLA in healthy donors. Only in-frame clones appear in the TCRdb table, and some are missing; sequencing was by immunoSEQ multiplex PCR. Of about 170,000 clones listed, roughly nine tenths are singletons. Sequenced material: PBMCs. These receptors were collected from a man aged 18 to 29 in good health and CMV-seropositive. Both conserved end residues are trimmed from each CDR3.

v_call: TRBV9; cdr3_aa: ASSVGLAGDVNTQY
v_call: TRBV7-3; cdr3_aa: ASKEAGGSYEQY
v_call: TRBV19; cdr3_aa: ASSSGQSHNVLT
v_call: TRBV19; cdr3_aa: ASRQEKNSNQPQH
v_call: TRBV28; cdr3_aa: ASSIGTGSSYEQY
v_call: TRBV4-1; cdr3_aa: ASSHQLAGMRDTQY
v_call: TRBV9; cdr3_aa: ASSVQVKGKGSYNEQF
v_call: TRBV30; cdr3_aa: AWSVKQAPAEMGPGLNYEQY
v_call: TRBV5-6; cdr3_aa: ASSVLAGGAN
v_call: TRBV18; cdr3_aa: ASSPPGLAVYEQY
v_call: TRBV10-3; cdr3_aa: AISSTGKSSGNTIY
v_call: TRBV6-6; cdr3_aa: ASAGLQATNEKLF
v_call: TRBV6-1; cdr3_aa: ASSIQRGEAF
v_call: TRBV5-6; cdr3_aa: ASSRAGGGTNEKLF
v_call: TRBV10-3; cdr3_aa: AISQTGVNTEAF
v_call: TRBV5-6; cdr3_aa: ASSGQGPQETQY
v_call: TRBV6-5; cdr3_aa: ASSYSTSQGGYT
v_call: TRBV7-2; cdr3_aa: ASRMTSSEQY
v_call: TRBV7-2; cdr3_aa: ASSQTGTAWETQY
v_call: TRBV20-1; cdr3_aa: SARTAYEQY
v_call: TRBV28; cdr3_aa: ASSPGQGKLNQPQH
v_call: TRBV6-5; cdr3_aa: ASSYSRTPSTDTQY
v_call: TRBV19; cdr3_aa: ASSIQGRELF
v_call: TRBV5-1; cdr3_aa: ASSSSGRTLDEQY
v_call: TRBV5-1; cdr3_aa: ASSTTQREQETQY
v_call: TRBV27; cdr3_aa: ASSSSGRRNEQF
v_call: TRBV28; cdr3_aa: ASSTGDPYEQY
v_call: TRBV5-3; cdr3_aa: ARSLDRSTYEQY
v_call: TRBV30; cdr3_aa: ACLRGPYEQY